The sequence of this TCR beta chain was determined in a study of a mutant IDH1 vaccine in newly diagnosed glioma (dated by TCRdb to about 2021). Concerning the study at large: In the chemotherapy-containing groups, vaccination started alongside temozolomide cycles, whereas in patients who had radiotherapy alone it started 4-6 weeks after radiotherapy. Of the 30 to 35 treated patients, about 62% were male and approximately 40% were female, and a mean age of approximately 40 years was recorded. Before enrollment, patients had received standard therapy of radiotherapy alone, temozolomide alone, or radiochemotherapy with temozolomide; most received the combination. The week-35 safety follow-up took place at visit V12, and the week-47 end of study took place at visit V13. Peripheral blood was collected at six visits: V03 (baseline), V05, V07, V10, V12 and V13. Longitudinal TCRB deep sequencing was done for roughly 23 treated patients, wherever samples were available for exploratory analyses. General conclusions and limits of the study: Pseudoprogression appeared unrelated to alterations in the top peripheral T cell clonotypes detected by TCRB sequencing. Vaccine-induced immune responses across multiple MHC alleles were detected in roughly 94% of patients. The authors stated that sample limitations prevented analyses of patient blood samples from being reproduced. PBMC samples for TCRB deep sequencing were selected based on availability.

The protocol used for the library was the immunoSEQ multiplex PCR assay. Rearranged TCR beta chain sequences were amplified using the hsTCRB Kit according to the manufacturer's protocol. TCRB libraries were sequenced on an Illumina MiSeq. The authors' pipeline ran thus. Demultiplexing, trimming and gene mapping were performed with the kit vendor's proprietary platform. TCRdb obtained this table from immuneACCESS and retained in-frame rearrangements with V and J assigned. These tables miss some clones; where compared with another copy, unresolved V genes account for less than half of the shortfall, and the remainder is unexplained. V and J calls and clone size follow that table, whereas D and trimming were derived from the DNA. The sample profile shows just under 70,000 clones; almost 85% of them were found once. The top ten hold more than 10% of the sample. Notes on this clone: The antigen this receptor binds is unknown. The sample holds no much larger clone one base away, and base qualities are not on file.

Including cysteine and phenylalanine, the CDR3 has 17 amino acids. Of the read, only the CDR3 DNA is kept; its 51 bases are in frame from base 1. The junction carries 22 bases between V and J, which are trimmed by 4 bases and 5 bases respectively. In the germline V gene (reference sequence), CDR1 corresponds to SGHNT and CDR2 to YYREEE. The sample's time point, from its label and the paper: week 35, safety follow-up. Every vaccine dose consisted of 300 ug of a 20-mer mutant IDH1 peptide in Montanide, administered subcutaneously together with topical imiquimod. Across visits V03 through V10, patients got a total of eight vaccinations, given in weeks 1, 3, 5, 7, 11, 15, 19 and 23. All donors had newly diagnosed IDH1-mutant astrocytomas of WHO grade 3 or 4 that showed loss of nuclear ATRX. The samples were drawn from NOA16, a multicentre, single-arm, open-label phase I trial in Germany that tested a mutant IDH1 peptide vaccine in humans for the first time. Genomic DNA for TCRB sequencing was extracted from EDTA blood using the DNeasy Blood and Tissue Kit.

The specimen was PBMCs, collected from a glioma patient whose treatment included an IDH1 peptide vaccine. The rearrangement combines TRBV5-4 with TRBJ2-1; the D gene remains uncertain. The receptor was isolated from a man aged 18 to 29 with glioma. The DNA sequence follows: TGTGCCAGCAGCCTGGCGAGTGGGGTTCAATTTAACAATGAGCAGTTCTTC. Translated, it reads CASSLASGVQFNNEQFF.